The sequence of this T cell receptor beta chain was determined in a study of T-cell reconstitution after alpha-beta-depleted transplantation in children. Notes on this clonotype: Its antigen is as yet unknown.

It was with unique molecular identifiers that the TCRbeta library was prepared. TCRdb reprocessed the PCR reads via MiXCR and lists one record per CDR3 protein. The table shows approximately 980,000 distinct CDR3 sequences, with roughly 29% occurring only once. Study-wide results and limits: By one year post-transplant, T-cell counts and diversity largely arose from T cells that were newly produced. The study reportedly traced alpha-beta T cells about two months after transplant to several hundred expanded graft clones.

Germline V lookup: CDR1 LNHNV, CDR2 YYDKDF (reference sequence). The CDR3 runs 16 residues. The junction had 5 bases not matched to a gene; V was cut back by 1 base and J by 2 bases. The TCR comes from a boy less than two years old who had a stem cell transplant for SCID, so the T cells may come from the graft donor. Specimen: PBMCs, mostly from graft donor cells, collected 360 days after TCRalphabeta/CD19-depleted stem cell transplant. The rearrangement uses TRBV15 and TRBJ2-4; 7 nucleotides agree with TRBD1. The CDR3 DNA follows: TGTGCCACCAGCAGAGGGCCAGGGGGAACCAAAAACATTCAGTACTTC. Translated: CATSRGPGGTKNIQYF.